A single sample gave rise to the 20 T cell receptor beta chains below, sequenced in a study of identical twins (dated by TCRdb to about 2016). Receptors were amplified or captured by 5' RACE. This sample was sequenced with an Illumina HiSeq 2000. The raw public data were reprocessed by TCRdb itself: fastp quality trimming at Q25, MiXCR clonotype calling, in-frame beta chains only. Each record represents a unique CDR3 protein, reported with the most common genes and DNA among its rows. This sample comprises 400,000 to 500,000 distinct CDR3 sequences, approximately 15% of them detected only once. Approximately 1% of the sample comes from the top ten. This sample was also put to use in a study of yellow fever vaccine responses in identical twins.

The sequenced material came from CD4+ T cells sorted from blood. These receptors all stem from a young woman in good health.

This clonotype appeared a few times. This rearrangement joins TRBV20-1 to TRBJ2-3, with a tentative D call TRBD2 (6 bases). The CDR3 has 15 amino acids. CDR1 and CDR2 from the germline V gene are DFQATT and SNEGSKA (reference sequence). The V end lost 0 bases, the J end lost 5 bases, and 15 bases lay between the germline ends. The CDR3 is CSARDPSARGDTQYF. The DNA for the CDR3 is TGCAGTGCTAGAGATCCTAGCGCTCGCGGAGATACGCAGTATTTT.

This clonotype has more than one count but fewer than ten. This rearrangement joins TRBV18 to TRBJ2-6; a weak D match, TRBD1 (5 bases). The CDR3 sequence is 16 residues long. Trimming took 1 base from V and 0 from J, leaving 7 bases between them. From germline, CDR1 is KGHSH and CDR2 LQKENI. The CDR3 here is CASSPRQSSGANVLTF. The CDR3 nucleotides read TGTGCCAGCTCACCACGACAGAGCTCTGGGGCCAACGTCCTGACTTTC.

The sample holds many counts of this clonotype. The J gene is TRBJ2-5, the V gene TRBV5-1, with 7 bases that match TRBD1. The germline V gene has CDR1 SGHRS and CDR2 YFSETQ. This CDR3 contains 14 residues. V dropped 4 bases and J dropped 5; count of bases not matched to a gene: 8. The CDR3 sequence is CASSGRTGPETQYF. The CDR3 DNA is TGCGCCAGCAGCGGAAGGACAGGACCGGAGACCCAGTACTTC.

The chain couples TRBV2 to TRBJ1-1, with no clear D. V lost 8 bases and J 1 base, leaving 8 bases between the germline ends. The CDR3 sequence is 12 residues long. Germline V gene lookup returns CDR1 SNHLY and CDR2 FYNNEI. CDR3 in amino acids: CASVRGNTEAFF. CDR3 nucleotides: TGTGCCAGCGTTCGGGGGAACACTGAAGCTTTCTTT.

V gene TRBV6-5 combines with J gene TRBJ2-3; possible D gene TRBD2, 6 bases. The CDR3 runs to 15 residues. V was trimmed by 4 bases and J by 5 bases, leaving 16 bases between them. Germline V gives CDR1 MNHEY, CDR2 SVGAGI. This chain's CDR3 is CASSSPRGSGDTQYF. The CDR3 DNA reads TGTGCCAGCAGTTCCCCCCGGGGGTCCGGAGATACGCAGTATTTT.

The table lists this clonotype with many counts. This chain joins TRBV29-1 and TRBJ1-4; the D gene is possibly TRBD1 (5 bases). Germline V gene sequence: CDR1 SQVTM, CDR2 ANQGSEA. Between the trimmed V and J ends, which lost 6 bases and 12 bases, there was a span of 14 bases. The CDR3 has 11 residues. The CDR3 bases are TGCAGCGTGTCCAGACAGATGGAACTGTTTTTT. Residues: CSVSRQMELFF. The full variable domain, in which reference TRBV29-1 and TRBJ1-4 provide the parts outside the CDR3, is SAVISQKPSRDICQRGTSLTIQCQVDSQVTMMFWYRQQPGQSLTLIATANQGSEATYESGFVIDKFPISRPNLTFSTLTVSNMSPEDSSIYLCSVSRQMELFFGSGTQLSVL.

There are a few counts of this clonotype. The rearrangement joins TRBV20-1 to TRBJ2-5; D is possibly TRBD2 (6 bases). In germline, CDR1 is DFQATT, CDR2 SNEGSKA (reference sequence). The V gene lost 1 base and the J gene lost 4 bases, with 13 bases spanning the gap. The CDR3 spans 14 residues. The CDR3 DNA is TGCAGTGCTAGAGTCCCAGGACTAATAGAGACCCAGTACTTC. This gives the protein CSARVPGLIETQYF.

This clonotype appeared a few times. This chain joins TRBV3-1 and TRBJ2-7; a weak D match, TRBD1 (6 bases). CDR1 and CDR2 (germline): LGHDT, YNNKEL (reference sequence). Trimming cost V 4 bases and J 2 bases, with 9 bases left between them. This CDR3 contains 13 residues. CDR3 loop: CASSLYRAYEQYF. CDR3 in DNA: TGTGCCAGCAGCCTTTACAGGGCCTACGAGCAGTACTTC.

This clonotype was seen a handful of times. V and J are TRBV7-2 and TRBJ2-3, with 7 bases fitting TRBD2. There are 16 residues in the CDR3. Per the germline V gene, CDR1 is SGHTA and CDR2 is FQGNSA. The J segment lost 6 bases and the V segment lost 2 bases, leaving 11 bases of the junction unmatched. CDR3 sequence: CASSLLGGGGLDTQYF. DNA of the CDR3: TGTGCCAGCAGCTTACTTGGCGGGGGTGGGTTGGATACGCAGTATTTT.

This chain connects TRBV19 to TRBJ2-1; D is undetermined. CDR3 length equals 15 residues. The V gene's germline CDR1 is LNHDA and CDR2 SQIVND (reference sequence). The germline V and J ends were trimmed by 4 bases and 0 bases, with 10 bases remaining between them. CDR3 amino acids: CASSTRASSYNEQFF. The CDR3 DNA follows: TGTGCCAGTAGTACCCGGGCTAGCTCCTACAATGAGCAGTTCTTC.

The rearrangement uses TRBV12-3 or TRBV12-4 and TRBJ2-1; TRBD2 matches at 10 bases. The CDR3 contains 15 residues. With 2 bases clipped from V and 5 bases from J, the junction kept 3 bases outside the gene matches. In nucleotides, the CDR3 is TGTGCCAGCAGTTTATTTAGCGGGGGGCACAATGAGCAGTTCTTC. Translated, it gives CASSLFSGGHNEQFF.

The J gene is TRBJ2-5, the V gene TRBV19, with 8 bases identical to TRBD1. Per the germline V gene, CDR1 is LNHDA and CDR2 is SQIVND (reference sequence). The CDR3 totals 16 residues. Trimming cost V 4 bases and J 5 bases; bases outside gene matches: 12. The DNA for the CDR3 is TGTGCCAGTAGTACACAAGGACAGGGCTGGAGTGAGACCCAGTACTTC. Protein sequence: CASSTQGQGWSETQYF.

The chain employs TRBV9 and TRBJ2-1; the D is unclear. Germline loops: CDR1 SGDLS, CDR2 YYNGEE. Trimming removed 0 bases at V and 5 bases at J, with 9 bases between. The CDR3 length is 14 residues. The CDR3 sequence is CASSVATRHNEQFF. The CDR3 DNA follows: TGTGCCAGCAGCGTAGCTACGAGGCACAATGAGCAGTTCTTC.

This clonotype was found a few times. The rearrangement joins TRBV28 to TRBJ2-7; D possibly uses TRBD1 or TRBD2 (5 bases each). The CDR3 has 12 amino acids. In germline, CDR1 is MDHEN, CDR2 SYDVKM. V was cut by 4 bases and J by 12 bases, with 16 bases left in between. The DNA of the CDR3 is TGTGCCAGCAGTTCCGGGACGGGATCGGGGTACTTC. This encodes CASSSGTGSGYF.

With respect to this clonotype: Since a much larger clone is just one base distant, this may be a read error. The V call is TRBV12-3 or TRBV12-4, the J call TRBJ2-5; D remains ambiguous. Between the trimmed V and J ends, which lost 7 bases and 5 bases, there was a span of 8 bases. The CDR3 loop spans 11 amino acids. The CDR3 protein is CASTLWETQYF. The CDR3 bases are TGTGCCAGCACCTTGTGGGAGACCCAGTACTTC.

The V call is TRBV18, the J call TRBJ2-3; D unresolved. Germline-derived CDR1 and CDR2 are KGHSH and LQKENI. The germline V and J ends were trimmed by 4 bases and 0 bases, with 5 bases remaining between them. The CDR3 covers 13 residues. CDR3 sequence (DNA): TGTGCCAGCTCACAATACAGCACAGATACGCAGTATTTT. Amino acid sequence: CASSQYSTDTQYF.

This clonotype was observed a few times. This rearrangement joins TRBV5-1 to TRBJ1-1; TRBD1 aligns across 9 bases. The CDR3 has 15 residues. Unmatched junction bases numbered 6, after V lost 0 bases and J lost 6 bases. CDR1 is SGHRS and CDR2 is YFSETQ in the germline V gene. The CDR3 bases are TGCGCCAGCAGCTTGGAAACAGGGGGCAGGGCTGAAGCTTTCTTT. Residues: CASSLETGGRAEAFF.

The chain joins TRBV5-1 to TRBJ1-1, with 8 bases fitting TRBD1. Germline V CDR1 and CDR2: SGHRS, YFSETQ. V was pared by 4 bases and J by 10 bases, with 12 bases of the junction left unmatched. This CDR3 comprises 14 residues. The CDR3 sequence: CASSARDRRGVAFF. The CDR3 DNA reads TGCGCCAGCAGCGCCAGGGACAGGAGGGGCGTAGCTTTCTTT. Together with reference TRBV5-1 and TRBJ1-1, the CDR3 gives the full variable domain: KAGVTQTPRYLIKTRGQQVTLSCSPISGHRSVSWYQQTPGQGLQFLFEYFSETQRNKGNFPGRFSGRQFSNSRSEMNVSTLELGDSALYLCASSARDRRGVAFFGQGTRLTVV.

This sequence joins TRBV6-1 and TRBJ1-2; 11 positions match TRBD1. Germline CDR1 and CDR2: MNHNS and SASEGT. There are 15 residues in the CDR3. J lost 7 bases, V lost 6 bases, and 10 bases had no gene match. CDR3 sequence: CASSLLGQGAGGYTF. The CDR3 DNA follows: TGTGCCAGCAGCCTCTTAGGACAGGGGGCAGGTGGCTACACCTTC.

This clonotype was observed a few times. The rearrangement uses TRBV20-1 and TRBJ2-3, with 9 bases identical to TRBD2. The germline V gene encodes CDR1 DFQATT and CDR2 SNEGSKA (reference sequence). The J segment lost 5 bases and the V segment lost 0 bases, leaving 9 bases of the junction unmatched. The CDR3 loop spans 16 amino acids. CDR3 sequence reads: CSARDLLAGKRDTQYF. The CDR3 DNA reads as TGCAGTGCTAGAGATTTGCTAGCGGGAAAGAGAGATACGCAGTATTTT.